Following are 23 T cell receptor beta chains from one sample sequenced in a study of breast tumors, draining lymph nodes, adjacent tissues. Each CDR3 protein gets one entry after TCRdb re-called the multiplex PCR reads with MiXCR. The sample consists of approximately 200,000 distinct CDR3 sequences, 31% of them appearing once. Axillary draining lymph nodes of breast cancer patients supplied the node samples. Sequenced sample: axillary lymph node tissue. These receptor sequences come from a female donor with breast cancer. Some clones in this sample may be carry-over from other donors' samples.

This clonotype was observed at least ten times. The chain combines TRBV7-8 with TRBJ2-3, with no clear D. Trimming removed 5 bases from V and 0 bases from J, with 9 bases in between. This CDR3 spans 14 amino acids. Looked up from germline, CDR1 is SGHVS and CDR2 is FQNEAQ. The CDR3 region has the DNA TGTGCCAGCAGCCCCCGAATGAGCACAGATACGCAGTATTTT. This translates into CASSPRMSTDTQYF.

This clonotype was picked up many times. The gene calls are TRBV11-2 and TRBJ2-1; 7 bases align to TRBD2. This CDR3 region has 15 residues. Germline CDR1 SGHAT, CDR2 FQNNGV. V gave up 2 bases and J gave up 6 bases; unmatched junction bases: 7. This CDR3 reads CASSLLRETGNEQFF. CDR3 nucleotides: TGTGCCAGCAGCTTATTGCGGGAGACTGGCAATGAGCAGTTCTTC.

In this sample, this clonotype turned up once. The genes are TRBV9 and TRBJ2-3; 7 nucleotides agree with TRBD2. The CDR3 has 12 residues. Germline loops: CDR1 SGDLS, CDR2 YYNGEE. After removal of 2 bases from V and 12 bases from J, the junction contained 6 bases not matched to a gene. DNA of the CDR3: TGTGCCAGCAGCGTGTCAGGGACTACCCAGTATTTT. Amino acid sequence: CASSVSGTTQYF.

The rearrangement joins TRBV5-1 to TRBJ2-3, with 7 positions matching TRBD2. Per the germline V gene, CDR1 is SGHRS and CDR2 is YFSETQ. With 5 bases clipped from V and 0 bases from J, the junction kept 3 bases outside the gene matches. The CDR3 has 14 residues. In DNA, the CDR3 is TGCGCCAGCAGTCGGGACTACAGCACAGATACGCAGTATTTT. The encoded protein is CASSRDYSTDTQYF.

Of note for this clonotype: One junction end does not reproduce the germline sequence, and a read error may be involved. The chain recombines TRBV6-4 with TRBJ2-7; D ambiguous. In germline, CDR1 is MRHNA, CDR2 SNTAGT. The CDR3 is made up of 13 amino acids. As DNA, the CDR3 is TGTGCCAGCAGTCACTCCTGTACCTACGAGCAGTACTTC. It specifies CASSHSCTYEQYF.

This clonotype was seen at least ten times. This chain uses TRBV5-1 with TRBJ1-5, with D maybe TRBD1 (5 bases). This CDR3 spans 14 amino acids. The germline V and J ends were trimmed by 0 bases and 7 bases, with 11 bases remaining between them. Looked up from germline, CDR1 is SGHRS and CDR2 is YFSETQ. The CDR3 loop reads CASSLGGAEQPQHF. For the CDR3, the DNA is TGCGCCAGCAGCTTGGGAGGGGCTGAACAGCCCCAGCATTTT.

As concerns this clonotype: The junction departs from the called germline gene at one end, perhaps through a read error. This chain connects TRBV7-2 to TRBJ2-1; 9 positions match TRBD2. CDR3 length: 14 amino acids. Germline V gene sequence: CDR1 SGHTA, CDR2 FQGNSA. The CDR3 bases are TGTGCCAGTAGCTTAGGCGGGAGGGCCTATGAGCAGTCCTTC. The encoded protein is CASSLGGRAYEQSF.

This clonotype occurred many times. The V gene is TRBV30, the J gene TRBJ2-3; D not certain. Germline V lookup: CDR1 GTSNPN, CDR2 SVGIG (reference sequence). This CDR3 has 12 residues. The V and J ends lost 3 bases and 0 bases respectively, with 4 bases between them. CDR3 nucleotide sequence: TGTGCCTGGAGCCTTAGCACAGATACGCAGTATTTT. Protein product: CAWSLSTDTQYF.

This clonotype was picked up many times. The rearrangement uses TRBV2 and TRBJ2-5; D is uncertain. From germline, CDR1 is SNHLY and CDR2 FYNNEI. CDR3 length: 13 amino acids. V lost 6 bases to trimming and J lost 4 bases, with 12 bases between them. The CDR3 loop reads CASSPGWGETQYF. For the CDR3, the DNA is TGTGCCAGCAGCCCTGGATGGGGAGAGACCCAGTACTTC.

The count of this clonotype is one. Given a much more abundant clone one base away, this may be a read error. This chain connects TRBV6-5 to TRBJ2-6; a possible D gene is TRBD1 (5 bases). CDR1 is MNHEY and CDR2 is SVGAGI in the germline V gene. The CDR3 consists of 18 residues. The CDR3 region is CASSYFSPPHSGANVLAF. DNA for the CDR3: TGTGCCAGCAGTTACTTCAGCCCGCCCCACTCTGGGGCCAACGTCCTGGCTTTC.

Ten or more counts support this clonotype. A read error may produce the germline difference seen at one junction end. The CDR3 region has the DNA TGTGCCAGCAGTCAGGGACTAGCGGATCTAGGTTTT. It is translated as CASSQGLADLGF. The V gene is TRBV12-3 or TRBV12-4, the J gene TRBJ2-3; 11 bases are shared with TRBD2. There are 12 residues in the CDR3.

As for this clonotype: This may arise from a read error, as a much more abundant clone is one base away. V gene TRBV5-5 combines with J gene TRBJ2-5; no firm D call. Germline CDR1 SGHKS, CDR2 YYEKEE (reference sequence). Trimming took 3 bases from V and 5 from J, leaving 11 bases between them. The CDR3 contains 13 residues. For the CDR3, the DNA is TGTGCCAGCAGCTGGTTAGCTGCCGAGACCCAGTACTTC. Its protein product is CASSWLAAETQYF.

The gene calls are TRBV4-3 and TRBJ1-1; 11 bases match TRBD1. Germline CDR1 is LGHNA and CDR2 is YSLEER. The CDR3 totals 16 residues. The junction had 5 bases not matched to a gene; V was cut back by 1 base and J by 4 bases. The CDR3 coding sequence is TGCGCCAGCAGCCAAGGGTTGGGACAGGGGGGCACTGAAGCTTTCTTT. It encodes CASSQGLGQGGTEAFF.

This clonotype was seen only a few times. This chain connects TRBV4-3 to TRBJ1-5; D call uncertain. With 0 bases removed from V and 5 bases from J, the gap between germline ends came to 17 bases. This CDR3 is built from 17 residues. Germline CDR1 LGHNA, CDR2 YSLEER. CDR3 loop: CASSQDRRTSLDQPQHF. CDR3 sequence (DNA): TGCGCCAGCAGCCAAGACCGGAGGACTAGTCTGGATCAGCCCCAGCATTTT.

This clonotype was seen many times. The V call is TRBV5-1, the J call TRBJ2-7, with D possibly being TRBD2 (5 bases). The CDR3 covers 12 residues. V gave up 0 bases and J gave up 9 bases, with 10 bases separating them. From germline, CDR1 is SGHRS and CDR2 YFSETQ. The CDR3: CASSLVGEGQYF. CDR3 coding DNA: TGCGCCAGCAGCTTGGTCGGGGAAGGGCAGTACTTC.

This clonotype was seen many times. This chain connects TRBV20-1 to TRBJ1-6; weak D call: TRBD1 (5 bases). Trimming left V 6 bases short and J 0 bases short, with 21 bases between. The CDR3 contains 18 residues. Germline lookup yields CDR1 DFQATT and CDR2 SNEGSKA (reference sequence). This chain's CDR3 is CSAKKWGVGSSYNSPLHF. As DNA, the CDR3 is TGCAGTGCAAAAAAGTGGGGGGTAGGAAGCTCCTATAATTCACCCCTCCACTTT.

This clonotype was observed at least ten times. The chain has TRBV6-6 and TRBJ2-5; D is ambiguous. The ends were cut back, 2 bases at V and 5 bases at J, with 9 bases in the middle. The CDR3 is 13 residues long. The germline CDR1 and CDR2 sequences are MNHNY and SVGAGI (reference sequence). CDR3 DNA: TGTGCCAGCAGTTACCAGGCTTTGGAGACCCAGTACTTC. As protein: CASSYQALETQYF.

The CDR3, as DNA: TGCGCCAGCAGCACGACCCTGAACACTGAAGCTTTCTTT. The encoded protein is CASSTTLNTEAFF. This sequence joins TRBV5-1 and TRBJ1-1; D unclear. CDR1 SGHRS and CDR2 YFSETQ come from the germline V gene. V lost 4 bases and J 0 bases, leaving 7 bases between the germline ends. The CDR3 contains 13 residues.

At least ten counts were recorded for this clonotype. This chain uses TRBV29-1 with TRBJ2-5; 12 bases agree with TRBD2. CDR3 size: 16 residues. CDR1 is SQVTM and CDR2 is ANQGSEA in the germline V gene. The ends lost 6 bases at V and 2 bases at J; junction bases unmatched: 10. The CDR3 sequence is CSVAPGTSGLQETQYF. CDR3 sequence (DNA): TGCAGCGTAGCCCCGGGGACTAGCGGGCTGCAAGAGACCCAGTACTTC.

There are many counts of this clonotype. This chain joins TRBV11-2 and TRBJ2-1; a weak D match, TRBD1 (6 bases). This CDR3 region has 15 residues. The V end was cut by 5 bases, the J end by 1 base, with 12 bases between. CDR1 is SGHAT, CDR2 FQNNGV, per germline. CDR3 bases: TGTGCCAGCAGCCCTCAGGGGCTGTCCTACAATGAGCAGTTCTTC. It codes for CASSPQGLSYNEQFF.

This clonotype was observed a handful of times. Possible read error: a much larger clone is one base away. The chain combines TRBV5-5 with TRBJ2-7; TRBD2 matches at 7 bases. V lost 0 bases to trimming and J lost 2 bases; unmatched junction nucleotides: 11. Looked up from germline, CDR1 is SGHKS and CDR2 is YYEKEE (reference sequence). The CDR3 runs 17 residues. The CDR3 protein is CASSLASTGGIPYEQYF. DNA of the CDR3: TGTGCCAGCAGCTTGGCGTCTACCGGGGGGATCCCCTACGAGCAGTACTTC.

This clonotype was observed at least ten times. The chain uses TRBV6-5 and TRBJ2-5; 7 bases line up with TRBD1. CDR1 MNHEY and CDR2 SVGAGI come from the germline V gene. This CDR3 contains 15 residues. With 0 bases clipped from V and 4 bases from J, the junction kept 5 bases outside the gene matches. CDR3 DNA: TGTGCCAGCAGTTACTCGAAAAGGGGGCGAGAGACCCAGTACTTC. Protein sequence: CASSYSKRGRETQYF.

This clonotype was seen at least ten times. The rearrangement uses TRBV4-3 and TRBJ2-1; maybe TRBD2 (5 bases). The ends were cut back, 1 base at V and 8 bases at J, with 15 bases in the middle. Per the germline V gene, CDR1 is LGHNA and CDR2 is YSLEER. The CDR3 is 15 residues long. CDR3 sequence reads: CASSQVSSPPDEQFF. The CDR3 nucleotides read TGCGCCAGCAGCCAAGTGTCTAGCCCCCCCGATGAGCAGTTCTTC.